The text below deals with one T cell receptor (beta chain). Original processing notes: Amplifying reference gene primers gave estimates of nucleated cell counts. Profiled with immunoSEQ multiplex PCR; TCRdb holds only in-frame clones, not every one. The DNA gave D and trimming, while V, J and clone size come from that table. In the table there are 60,000 to 65,000 clones, 90% of which are singletons. The data originate from a study of blood T cell repertoires in COVID-19. At the level of the study: The United States, Italy and Spain supplied acute and convalescent COVID-19 samples. In each case, the material was cDNA or gDNA derived from T cells, B-cell-depleted T cells, or PBMCs.

The CDR3 extends over 15 amino acids. Germline V gives CDR1 SGHNT, CDR2 YYREEE (reference sequence). V was trimmed by 4 bases and J by 4 bases, leaving 17 bases between them. The genes are TRBV5-4 and TRBJ1-1; D is perhaps TRBD1 (6 bases). The receptor was derived from a woman of 80 years or more with active COVID-19. Material: peripheral blood. The CDR3 DNA sequence: TGTGCCAGCAGCACCGGGGGGCCGGGGGGCACTGAAGCTTTCTTT. Amino acid sequence: CASSTGGPGGTEAFF.